Given below is one T cell receptor beta chain in context. Its cognate antigen is unknown. V was trimmed by 0 bases and J by 5 bases, leaving 16 bases between them. The CDR3 consists of 16 residues. The germline V gene encodes CDR1 MGHRA and CDR2 YSYEKL. Measured with immunoSEQ multiplex PCR; TCRdb has only the in-frame clones, and not every one. The table lists approximately 94,000 clones, around 90% of them singletons, with more than 1.5% in the top ten. The data originate from a study of T cell responses to AZD1222 COVID-19 vaccine. Overall study findings and caveats: The donors showed a predominance of white British ancestry and of females, with possible underestimation of clonal diversity. There were vaccine-associated CD4 TCRs across spike, dominant at 160-218 and 743-854.

The sequencing here drew on peripheral blood, taken on day 0 of AZD1222 vaccination. This clonotype was sampled from an adult in good health. This chain connects TRBV4-1 to TRBJ1-2; D uncertain. CDR3: CASSQDTLREGYGYTF. CDR3 in DNA: TGCGCCAGCAGCCAAGATACGCTGCGGGAGGGATATGGCTACACCTTC.